This T cell receptor (beta chain) was sequenced for a study of T cell responses to AZD1222 COVID-19 vaccine. Study-wide findings and caveats: The span of vaccine-associated CD4 TCRs extended across spike, with dominance at 160-218 and 743-854. It should be noted that donors were predominantly white British and more often female, and clonal diversity was possibly underestimated.

As to this clone: Its antigen is currently unknown.

Data came from immunoSEQ multiplex PCR; TCRdb stores just in-frame clones and leaves some out. Found here are approximately 45,000 clones, roughly 89% of them singletons; the top ten hold 0.9% to 1.2%. The CDR3 is made up of 16 amino acids. The chain couples TRBV21-1 to TRBJ2-1. TRBV21-1 is designated a pseudogene. This material consisted of peripheral blood, taken 28 days after the second AZD1222 dose. The TCR comes from an adult who received the AZD1222 COVID-19 vaccine. The CDR3 bases are TGTGCCAGCACTAAAACCGGCACTTCATCCTACAATGAGCAGTTCTTC. Residues: CASTKTGTSSYNEQFF.